The 32 T cell receptor beta chains reported below all come from one sample, sequenced in a study of T cells after yellow fever vaccination. TCRdb called the 5' RACE reads again in MiXCR, with one record for every CDR3 protein. The profile shows about 340,000 distinct CDR3 sequences, under 15% of them singletons. The sequences come from CD4+ T cells sorted from PBMCs, collected 15 days after the yellow fever booster vaccination. Receptors originate from a man aged 18 to 30 who received the YFV17D yellow fever vaccine.

This clonotype came up a few times. The chain is built from TRBV7-9 and TRBJ2-5; D is possibly TRBD1 (6 bases). The CDR3 contains 15 residues. Germline assignment: CDR1 SEHNR and CDR2 FQNEAQ (reference sequence). The V end was cut by 2 bases, the J end by 5 bases, with 15 bases between. In nucleotides, the CDR3 is TGTGCCAGCAGCTTACTCCTGGGGGCAGGGGAGACCCAGTACTTC. This gives the protein CASSLLLGAGETQYF.

Only a few counts were recorded for this clonotype. The chain employs TRBV6-5 and TRBJ2-1; 12 bases map to TRBD1. Trimming cost V 2 bases and J 12 bases; bases outside gene matches: 14. CDR1 MNHEY and CDR2 SVGAGI come from the germline V gene. The CDR3 consists of 17 residues. The chain's CDR3 is CASSYRPTGTGGGGQFF. In DNA, the CDR3 is TGTGCCAGCAGTTACCGCCCAACCGGGACAGGGGGCGGTGGGCAGTTCTTC.

The V gene is TRBV4-2, the J gene TRBJ1-2, with 7 positions matching TRBD1. CDR3 length: 14 amino acids. From germline, CDR1 is LGHNA and CDR2 YNFKEQ. V shed 0 bases, J shed 8 bases, and the junction held 6 bases outside the gene matches. The CDR3 bases are TGTGCCAGCAGCCAAGATCCCGGACAGGCGGGCTACACCTTC. Translated, it gives CASSQDPGQAGYTF.

This clonotype came up a few times. The chain links TRBV7-6 to TRBJ2-3; TRBD2 agrees at 9 bases. This CDR3 is built from 15 residues. The V gene end was trimmed by 5 bases and the J gene end by 12 bases; junction bases not matched to a gene: 15. Germline CDR1 SGHVS, CDR2 FNYEAQ. For the CDR3, the DNA is TGTGCCAGCAGCACACTAGGGGGACTAGCCCAACGTCAGTATTTT. Encoded protein: CASSTLGGLAQRQYF.

The rearrangement joins TRBV11-2 to TRBJ1-6; tentatively, D is TRBD1 (5 bases). From germline, CDR1 is SGHAT and CDR2 FQNNGV. The CDR3 is 14 residues long. Trimming left V 3 bases short and J 7 bases short, with 10 bases between. Written as DNA, the CDR3 is TGTGCCAGCAGCTTTTGGGGCCCCAATTCACCCCTCCACTTT. As protein: CASSFWGPNSPLHF.

V usage is TRBV20-1 and J usage is TRBJ2-3; 8 bases align to TRBD1. Germline V gene data show CDR1 as DFQATT and CDR2 as SNEGSKA (reference sequence). The J segment lost 3 bases and the V segment lost 3 bases, leaving 5 bases of the junction unmatched. This CDR3 comprises 14 residues. The CDR3 spells CSARQGAGTDTQYF. CDR3 nucleotides: TGCAGTGCTAGGCAGGGGGCGGGAACAGATACGCAGTATTTT.

This clonotype was seen a few times. This chain links TRBV28 with TRBJ2-7, with a possible D match to TRBD2 (6 bases). The CDR3 sequence is 14 residues long. CDR1 and CDR2 (germline): MDHEN, SYDVKM. CDR3 sequence: CASTTGGVSNEQYV. CDR3 DNA: TGTGCCAGCACCACGGGCGGGGTCTCCAACGAGCAGTACGTC.

The chain is built from TRBV20-1 and TRBJ2-5; D is perhaps TRBD2 (6 bases). Germline values: CDR1 DFQATT, CDR2 SNEGSKA (reference sequence). Trimming left V 5 bases short and J 5 bases short, with 9 bases between. This CDR3 has 11 amino acids. The CDR3 reads CSAWGEETQYF. The CDR3 DNA is TGCAGTGCTTGGGGGGAGGAGACCCAGTACTTC.

V gene TRBV5-1 combines with J gene TRBJ1-6; no definite D call. Trimming pared 5 bases from V and 9 bases from J, leaving 18 bases between. CDR1 is SGHRS, CDR2 YFSETQ, per germline. The CDR3 sequence is 15 residues long. The CDR3: CASREEVMQASPLHF. The CDR3, as DNA: TGCGCCAGCAGGGAGGAGGTTATGCAGGCTTCACCCCTCCACTTT.

This clonotype has a handful of counts. The chain recombines TRBV29-1 with TRBJ2-3; tentatively, D is TRBD1 (6 bases). Between the trimmed V and J ends, which lost 2 bases and 5 bases, there was a span of 11 bases. Germline V lookup: CDR1 SQVTM, CDR2 ANQGSEA. CDR3 length: 13 amino acids. The CDR3 spells CSVESGRGDTQYF. CDR3 coding DNA: TGCAGCGTTGAATCAGGCAGGGGAGATACGCAGTATTTT.

This chain connects TRBV4-3 to TRBJ2-3; D unclear. CDR3 size: 18 residues. Germline CDR1 reads LGHNA; CDR2 reads YSLEER. V was shortened by 1 base and J by 0 bases, with 17 bases between the two germline ends. Here the CDR3 reads CASSQGNSFFYSTDTQYF. The CDR3 nucleotides are TGCGCCAGCAGCCAAGGAAATTCATTCTTTTATAGCACAGATACGCAGTATTTT.

The chain employs TRBV12-3 or TRBV12-4 and TRBJ1-5; no clear D. The V gene lost 4 bases and the J gene lost 2 bases, with 15 bases spanning the gap. CDR3 length equals 16 residues. DNA for the CDR3: TGTGCCAGCAGTTCGCCTAAGGCTACCGGCAATCAGCCCCAGCATTTT. Translation: CASSSPKATGNQPQHF.

This clonotype was seen many times. The chain links TRBV12-3 or TRBV12-4 to TRBJ2-1; D unresolved. Trimming took off 2 bases at V and 0 bases at J, with 8 bases between the two ends. The CDR3 length is 15 residues. The CDR3 coding sequence is TGTGCCAGCAGTTTAAGTGAGAGCTCCTACAATGAGCAGTTCTTC. Its translation is CASSLSESSYNEQFF.

The rearrangement links TRBV7-2 to TRBJ2-5, with D maybe TRBD1 (7 bases). The CDR3 runs 14 residues. The germline V gene has CDR1 SGHTA and CDR2 FQGNSA. Trimming cost V 3 bases and J 5 bases, with 13 bases left between them. In nucleotides, the CDR3 is TGTGCCAGCAGCTTCAGGGGGGATGGGGAGACCCAGTACTTC. It specifies CASSFRGDGETQYF.

This clonotype was counted between two and nine times. V and J are TRBV7-2 and TRBJ1-3, with 9 bases identical to TRBD1. Germline trimming cut 4 bases from V and 3 bases from J; bases unmatched to any gene: 13. Germline V CDR1 and CDR2: SGHTA, FQGNSA. This CDR3 is built from 18 residues. CDR3: CASSSPTGTGFFGNTIYF. The CDR3 coding sequence is TGTGCCAGCAGCTCCCCCACCGGGACAGGGTTTTTTGGAAACACCATATATTTT.

The V gene is TRBV12-3 or TRBV12-4, the J gene TRBJ1-1; D gene uncertain. The CDR3 extends over 13 amino acids. Trimming shortened V by 7 bases and J by 1 base, and 10 bases separated the two germline ends. CDR3 bases: TGTGCCAGCATCCGTCGGGGGAACACTGAAGCTTTCTTT. Protein: CASIRRGNTEAFF.

The CDR3 nucleotides read TGTGCCAGCCATCACTGGGCCCCGGATACGCAGTATTTT. This translates into CASHHWAPDTQYF. This chain links TRBV11-2 with TRBJ2-3; no definite D call. Germline CDR1 is SGHAT and CDR2 is FQNNGV. V lost 8 bases to trimming and J lost 6 bases, with 15 bases between them. There are 13 residues in the CDR3.

The chain employs TRBV12-3 or TRBV12-4 and TRBJ2-1; no clear D. V lost 4 bases and J 3 bases, leaving 10 bases between the germline ends. This CDR3 is 14 amino acids long. The CDR3 nucleotides read TGTGCCAGCAGTTCCACCGTTCACTACAATGAGCAGTTCTTC. Translating it yields CASSSTVHYNEQFF.

This clonotype occurred a few times. The chain uses TRBV7-2 and TRBJ1-5; D gene uncertain. Germline V gene data show CDR1 as SGHTA and CDR2 as FQGNSA. V dropped 4 bases and J dropped 4 bases, with 11 bases sitting between them. The CDR3 is 14 residues long. The DNA of the CDR3 is TGTGCCAGCAGCTATGGACCCAATAATCAGCCCCAGCATTTT. Residues: CASSYGPNNQPQHF.

The chain employs TRBV7-3 and TRBJ2-3; 8 bases are a match to TRBD2. Germline loops: CDR1 SGHTA, CDR2 FQGTGA. J was trimmed by 2 bases and V by 5 bases; bases with no gene match: 3. This CDR3 comprises 14 residues. In DNA, the CDR3 is TGTGCCAGCAGCACGGGACTAGTCACAGATACGCAGTATTTT. Translating gives CASSTGLVTDTQYF.

This CDR3 reads CAIRSSGGVYQETQYF. CDR3 sequence (DNA): TGTGCCATCAGGAGTAGCGGGGGTGTGTACCAAGAGACCCAGTACTTC. The rearrangement links TRBV10-3 to TRBJ2-5, with 9 positions matching TRBD2. Looked up from germline, CDR1 is ENHRY and CDR2 is SYGVKD. The junction had 8 bases not matched to a gene; V was cut back by 6 bases and J by 0 bases. This CDR3 is 16 amino acids long.

This clonotype was seen a handful of times. The chain recombines TRBV28 with TRBJ2-7; D is unclear. Between the trimmed V and J ends, which lost 4 bases and 6 bases, there was a span of 16 bases. The CDR3 is 14 amino acids. Germline V gene data show CDR1 as MDHEN and CDR2 as SYDVKM. The CDR3 DNA reads TGTGCCAGCAGTTCTCACCCTCAGCCGGGCGAGCAGTACGTC. This translates into CASSSHPQPGEQYV.

The genes are TRBV6-2 or TRBV6-3 and TRBJ2-1, with a tentative D call TRBD2 (7 bases). Germline loops: CDR1 MNHEY, CDR2 SVGEGT. With 6 bases removed from V and 2 bases from J, the gap between germline ends came to 17 bases. This CDR3 is 16 amino acids long. The CDR3 spells CASSPSQGRAYNEQFF. The CDR3 DNA is TGTGCCAGCAGCCCCTCTCAGGGGAGGGCCTACAATGAGCAGTTCTTC.

There are a few counts of this clonotype. The chain carries TRBV29-1 and TRBJ1-1; no clear D gene. This CDR3 is built from 12 residues. V was pared by 2 bases and J by 0 bases, with 4 bases between. In germline, CDR1 is SQVTM, CDR2 ANQGSEA. CDR3 nucleotides: TGCAGCGTTGAATGGCTGAACACTGAAGCTTTCTTT. The encoded protein is CSVEWLNTEAFF.

The chain recombines TRBV12-3 or TRBV12-4 with TRBJ2-5; D call uncertain. With 5 bases removed from V and 5 bases from J, the gap between germline ends came to 6 bases. CDR3 length: 11 amino acids. CDR3 residues: CASSGRETQYF. The CDR3 region has the DNA TGTGCCAGCAGTGGCCGGGAGACCCAGTACTTC.

This clonotype has just a few counts. The chain uses TRBV5-1 and TRBJ2-2, with a weak D call TRBD2 (5 bases). This CDR3 contains 16 residues. Trimming removed 7 bases from V and 4 bases from J, with 20 bases in between. CDR1 SGHRS and CDR2 YFSETQ come from the germline V gene. The CDR3 sequence is CASALLASGSTGELFF. The CDR3 coding sequence is TGCGCCAGCGCTCTACTTGCAAGCGGAAGCACCGGGGAGCTGTTTTTT.

This sequence joins TRBV7-3 and TRBJ2-5, with D unclear. Germline loops: CDR1 SGHTA, CDR2 FQGTGA. The V and J ends lost 5 bases and 5 bases respectively, with 9 bases between them. The CDR3 consists of 12 residues. The CDR3 nucleotides read TGTGCCAGCAGCCCCAAGGTGGAGACCCAGTACTTC. Amino acids: CASSPKVETQYF.

The sample holds a few counts of this clonotype. CDR3 residues: CATSASLTGELFF. CDR3 nucleotide sequence: TGTGCCACCAGTGCGTCGTTAACCGGGGAGCTGTTTTTT. V gene TRBV24-1 combines with J gene TRBJ2-2; D is unresolved. V was shortened by 5 bases and J by 5 bases, with 8 bases between the two germline ends. The CDR3 runs 13 residues. CDR1 is KGHDR, CDR2 SFDVKD, per germline.

The V and J genes are TRBV28 and TRBJ2-6; tentative D call: TRBD2 (5 bases). Trimming took off 3 bases at V and 2 bases at J, with 8 bases between the two ends. Germline V gene lookup returns CDR1 MDHEN and CDR2 SYDVKM. The CDR3 has 15 residues. CDR3 sequence: CASSFFGAGANVLTF. CDR3 nucleotides: TGTGCCAGCAGTTTTTTCGGGGCTGGGGCCAACGTCCTGACTTTC.

This clonotype was seen only a few times. The chain's CDR3 is CASSYGEDQSQETQYF. The DNA of the CDR3 is TGTGCCAGCAGTTACGGTGAAGATCAGAGCCAAGAGACCCAGTACTTC. The chain links TRBV6-5 to TRBJ2-5; no clear D gene. The V gene lost 2 bases and the J gene lost 1 base, with 14 bases spanning the gap. The germline V gene encodes CDR1 MNHEY and CDR2 SVGAGI. This CDR3 contains 16 residues.

This chain links TRBV27 with TRBJ2-1; 9 nucleotides match TRBD1. The CDR3 has 13 amino acids. In germline, CDR1 is MNHEY, CDR2 SMNVEV (reference sequence). The ends lost 6 bases at V and 8 bases at J; junction bases unmatched: 5. The CDR3 region is CASRSQGADEQFF. Written as DNA, the CDR3 is TGTGCCAGCAGGTCACAGGGGGCCGATGAGCAGTTCTTC.

This clonotype was observed a handful of times. The chain combines TRBV6-2 or TRBV6-3 with TRBJ2-3; D call uncertain. Between the trimmed V and J ends, which lost 2 bases and 0 bases, there was a span of 12 bases. Germline CDR1 MNHEY, CDR2 SVGEGT. The CDR3 has 16 residues. CDR3 loop: CASSYGARASTDTQYF. CDR3 coding DNA: TGTGCCAGCAGTTACGGTGCAAGAGCTAGCACAGATACGCAGTATTTT.